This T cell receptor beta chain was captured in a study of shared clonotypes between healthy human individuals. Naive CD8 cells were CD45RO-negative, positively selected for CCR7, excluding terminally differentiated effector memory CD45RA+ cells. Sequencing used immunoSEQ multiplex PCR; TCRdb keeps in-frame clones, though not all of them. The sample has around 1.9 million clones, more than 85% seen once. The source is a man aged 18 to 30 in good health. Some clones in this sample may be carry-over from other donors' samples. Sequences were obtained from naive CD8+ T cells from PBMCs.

This CDR3 is CASSLAEEGLLPNYGYTF. The CDR3 coding sequence is TGCGCCAGCAGCTTGGCCGAGGAAGGCTTACTCCCTAACTATGGCTACACCTTC. V gene TRBV5-1 combines with J gene TRBJ1-2; D gene uncertain. CDR3 size: 18 residues. Trimming took 0 bases from V and 0 from J, leaving 18 bases between them. Germline V gene lookup returns CDR1 SGHRS and CDR2 YFSETQ.